The rows below give T cell receptor beta chains drawn from one sample of a study of cytotoxic CD8 clonotypes in ibrutinib-treated CLL. The repertoire was sequenced with immunoSEQ multiplex PCR; TCRdb's copy has only in-frame clones and lacks some. In the table there are 150,000 or so clones, about four fifths of which are singletons. This specimen consisted of PBMCs, obtained after 12 months of ibrutinib treatment. Source of these receptors: a human donor with chronic lymphocytic leukemia. Each CDR3 is given with its conserved first and last residue. Each record gives: clone size, V gene, D gene, J gene, CDR3 protein, CDR3 DNA. The D gene is left open where the match is weak. Some rows mark clone size as missing; the rest say once, few, many or name a class of expanded clone.

clone_size: -
v_call: TRBV5-1
d_call: -
j_call: TRBJ1-2
cdr3_aa: CASSSSGESYGYTF
cdr3_nt: TGCGCCAGCAGCTCAAGCGGGGAATCCTATGGCTACACCTTC

clone_size: few
v_call: TRBV7-9
d_call: -
j_call: TRBJ1-3
cdr3_aa: CASSPSIYSGNTIYF
cdr3_nt: TGTGCCAGCAGCCCCTCGATTTACTCTGGAAACACCATATATTTT

clone_size: -
v_call: TRBV5-1
d_call: TRBD2
j_call: TRBJ2-1
cdr3_aa: CASSLVAGGRSYNEQFF
cdr3_nt: TGCGCCAGCAGCTTAGTGGCGGGAGGTAGGTCCTACAATGAGCAGTTCTTC

clone_size: -
v_call: TRBV7-2
d_call: TRBD2
j_call: TRBJ2-7
cdr3_aa: CASSLHPSGTPYEQYF
cdr3_nt: TGTGCCAGCAGCTTACATCCCAGCGGGACGCCCTACGAGCAGTACTTC

clone_size: -
v_call: TRBV6-1
d_call: TRBD1
j_call: TRBJ2-1
cdr3_aa: CASGRDRGYNEQFF
cdr3_nt: TGTGCCAGCGGCCGGGACAGGGGGTACAATGAGCAGTTCTTC

clone_size: -
v_call: TRBV7-9
d_call: -
j_call: TRBJ1-1
cdr3_aa: CASSLLEHTEAFF
cdr3_nt: TGTGCCAGCAGCTTACTGGAACACACTGAAGCTTTCTTT

clone_size: -
v_call: TRBV4-1
d_call: -
j_call: TRBJ2-7
cdr3_aa: CASSPTGTVTYEQYF
cdr3_nt: TGCGCCAGCAGCCCAACCGGGACGGTGACCTACGAGCAGTACTTC

clone_size: -
v_call: TRBV28
d_call: -
j_call: TRBJ2-7
cdr3_aa: CASSLPGVGSYEQYF
cdr3_nt: TGTGCCAGCAGTTTACCGGGGGTTGGCTCCTACGAGCAGTACTTC

clone_size: -
v_call: TRBV9
d_call: TRBD1
j_call: TRBJ1-3
cdr3_aa: CASSILTPQKGGSTGNTIYF
cdr3_nt: TGTGCCAGCAGCATCTTAACCCCCCAAAAAGGGGGCTCGACTGGAAACACCATATATTTT

clone_size: -
v_call: TRBV28
d_call: -
j_call: TRBJ2-7
cdr3_aa: CASSLNIMGPGFKQYF
cdr3_nt: TGTGCCAGCAGTTTAAACATCATGGGCCCCGGCTTCAAGCAGTACTTC

clone_size: once
v_call: TRBV4-2
d_call: -
j_call: TRBJ1-3
cdr3_aa: CASSQDFQAPGGNTIYF
cdr3_nt: TGTGCCAGCAGCCAAGATTTTCAGGCCCCGGGGGGAAACACCATATATTTT

clone_size: once
v_call: TRBV6-5
d_call: -
j_call: TRBJ1-1
cdr3_aa: CASSWGRGTEAFF
cdr3_nt: TGTGCCAGCAGTTGGGGGAGGGGAACTGAAGCTTTCTTT

clone_size: few
v_call: TRBV27
d_call: TRBD1
j_call: TRBJ1-2
cdr3_aa: CASSSADRARGYTF
cdr3_nt: TGTGCCAGCAGTTCCGCCGACAGGGCCCGAGGCTACACCTTC

clone_size: -
v_call: TRBV7-8
d_call: TRBD1
j_call: TRBJ1-4
cdr3_aa: CASSSGQEWVYEKLFF
cdr3_nt: TGTGCCAGCAGCTCGGGACAGGAATGGGTTTATGAAAAACTGTTTTTT

clone_size: -
v_call: TRBV7-2
d_call: -
j_call: TRBJ1-3
cdr3_aa: CASSRGLGSGNTIYF
cdr3_nt: TGTGCCAGCAGCCGGGGGTTGGGCTCTGGAAACACCATATATTTT

clone_size: few
v_call: TRBV19
d_call: TRBD1
j_call: TRBJ2-7
cdr3_aa: CASSSSGRTGAYEQYF
cdr3_nt: TGTGCCAGTAGCTCATCCGGCAGGACAGGGGCCTACGAGCAGTACTTC

clone_size: -
v_call: TRBV4-2
d_call: TRBD2
j_call: TRBJ2-2
cdr3_aa: CASGTSGGGTGELFF
cdr3_nt: TGTGCCAGCGGGACTAGCGGGGGGGGAACCGGGGAGCTGTTTTTT

clone_size: -
v_call: TRBV28
d_call: -
j_call: TRBJ2-5
cdr3_aa: CASSLPGTSQETQYF
cdr3_nt: TGTGCCAGCAGTTTACCGGGCACCTCCCAAGAGACCCAGTACTTC

clone_size: -
v_call: TRBV27
d_call: TRBD2
j_call: TRBJ2-7
cdr3_aa: CASSLERGGYEQYF
cdr3_nt: TGTGCCAGCAGTTTAGAGCGGGGGGGGTACGAGCAGTACTTC

clone_size: -
v_call: TRBV4-1
d_call: TRBD2
j_call: TRBJ2-5
cdr3_aa: CASSQDLSQRECVETQYF
cdr3_nt: TGCGCCAGCAGCCAAGATCTTAGCCAGCGGGAGTGCGTCGAGACCCAGTACTTC

clone_size: -
v_call: TRBV6-1
d_call: -
j_call: TRBJ2-1
cdr3_aa: CASRSSYNEQFF
cdr3_nt: TGTGCCAGCAGGTCCTCCTACAATGAGCAGTTCTTC

clone_size: -
v_call: TRBV4-2
d_call: -
j_call: TRBJ2-3
cdr3_aa: CASSQVRGGVSDTQYF
cdr3_nt: TGTGCCAGCAGCCAAGTCAGGGGGGGAGTTTCAGATACGCAGTATTTT

clone_size: few
v_call: TRBV7-9
d_call: -
j_call: TRBJ2-1
cdr3_aa: CASSKYRQFSTDSYNEQFF
cdr3_nt: TGTGCCAGCAGCAAATATCGTCAGTTCAGTACAGACTCCTACAATGAGCAGTTCTTC

clone_size: -
v_call: TRBV30
d_call: -
j_call: TRBJ1-2
cdr3_aa: CAWSVLASRSYTF
cdr3_nt: TGTGCCTGGAGTGTACTGGCGTCTCGGAGCTACACCTTC

clone_size: -
v_call: TRBV2
d_call: TRBD1
j_call: TRBJ1-1
cdr3_aa: CASRGQKNTEAFF
cdr3_nt: TGTGCCAGCAGGGGACAGAAAAACACTGAAGCTTTCTTT

clone_size: -
v_call: TRBV10-2
d_call: TRBD1
j_call: TRBJ2-7
cdr3_aa: CASRNPGQGRYEQYF
cdr3_nt: TGCGCCAGCAGGAACCCTGGACAGGGGAGGTACGAGCAGTACTTC

clone_size: -
v_call: TRBV19
d_call: TRBD1
j_call: TRBJ2-6
cdr3_aa: CASIKGQGSSGANVLTF
cdr3_nt: TGTGCCAGTATCAAAGGACAGGGTTCTTCCGGGGCCAACGTCCTGACTTTC

clone_size: -
v_call: TRBV28
d_call: -
j_call: TRBJ1-2
cdr3_aa: CASSGGSYGYTF
cdr3_nt: TGTGCCAGCAGCGGGGGTTCCTATGGCTACACCTTC

clone_size: -
v_call: TRBV27
d_call: -
j_call: TRBJ1-2
cdr3_aa: CASSPRPDTHGYTF
cdr3_nt: TGTGCCAGCAGCCCAAGGCCGGACACCCATGGCTACACCTTC

clone_size: -
v_call: TRBV4-3
d_call: -
j_call: TRBJ1-2
cdr3_aa: CASSQDAWANYGYTF
cdr3_nt: TGCGCCAGCAGCCAAGATGCCTGGGCTAACTATGGCTACACCTTC

clone_size: -
v_call: TRBV5-6
d_call: -
j_call: TRBJ2-7
cdr3_aa: CASSFEGYEQYF
cdr3_nt: TGTGCCAGCAGCTTCGAAGGCTACGAGCAGTACTTC

clone_size: -
v_call: TRBV5-1
d_call: TRBD1
j_call: TRBJ1-6
cdr3_aa: CASSSDRGHSPLHF
cdr3_nt: TGCGCCAGCAGCTCGGACAGGGGGCATTCACCCCTCCACTTT

clone_size: -
v_call: TRBV5-1
d_call: TRBD2
j_call: TRBJ2-3
cdr3_aa: CASSLDLTSGGGDTQYF
cdr3_nt: TGCGCCAGCAGCTTGGACCTGACTAGCGGGGGTGGAGATACGCAGTATTTT

clone_size: -
v_call: TRBV5-4
d_call: TRBD1
j_call: TRBJ1-2
cdr3_aa: CASSAPGQGFYGYTF
cdr3_nt: TGTGCCAGCAGCGCCCCGGGACAGGGCTTCTATGGCTACACCTTC

clone_size: -
v_call: TRBV7-2
d_call: -
j_call: TRBJ1-4
cdr3_aa: CASSNRDEKLFF
cdr3_nt: TGTGCCAGCAGCAACAGGGATGAAAAACTGTTTTTT

clone_size: -
v_call: TRBV6-1
d_call: -
j_call: TRBJ2-7
cdr3_aa: CASSEWGQGYF
cdr3_nt: TGTGCCAGCAGTGAATGGGGGCAAGGGTACTTC

clone_size: -
v_call: TRBV6-4
d_call: TRBD2
j_call: TRBJ2-1
cdr3_aa: CPSGGDDEQFF
cdr3_nt: TGTCCTAGCGGGGGGGACGATGAGCAGTTCTTC

clone_size: -
v_call: TRBV7-2
d_call: -
j_call: TRBJ1-4
cdr3_aa: CASSPGGFSREKLFF
cdr3_nt: TGTGCCAGCAGCCCCGGCGGGTTTTCTAGGGAAAAACTGTTTTTT

clone_size: few
v_call: TRBV7-8
d_call: -
j_call: TRBJ2-1
cdr3_aa: CASRLSSLGVYNEQFF
cdr3_nt: TGTGCCAGCAGACTTAGTTCACTAGGTGTCTACAATGAGCAGTTCTTC

clone_size: -
v_call: TRBV9
d_call: -
j_call: TRBJ1-4
cdr3_aa: CASSLQGTNEKLFF
cdr3_nt: TGTGCCAGCAGCCTACAGGGTACTAATGAAAAACTGTTTTTT

clone_size: -
v_call: TRBV9
d_call: TRBD2
j_call: TRBJ2-1
cdr3_aa: CASSATSGSGNEQFF
cdr3_nt: TGTGCCAGCAGCGCCACTAGCGGGAGTGGGAATGAGCAGTTCTTC